This T cell receptor beta chain derives from a study of blood T cell repertoires in COVID-19 (dated by TCRdb to about 2020). In terms of the full investigation: Samples from collaborators originated in the United States, Italy and Spain and spanned both the acute and convalescent phases of COVID-19. Where HLA class I and class II types were available, the types were taken from metadata supplied by the sample provider, not from assay-based typing. Subjects who had been exposed to COVID-19, were actively infected with it, or had recovered from it provided the deeply sampled blood TCRbeta repertoires that made up the dataset. The material from the prospective study consisted of cDNA or gDNA derived from T cells, B-cell-depleted T cells, or PBMCs. The samples were drawn from two sources: the first 160 participants of the ongoing ImmuneRACE study, and 950 to 1,500 subjects contributed by 6 global collaborators. The repertoires were released in a freely available public database intended as a resource for research on the immune response to SARS-CoV-2. The sample metadata nearly always contained a de-identified subject ID, COVID-19 status, age in years and sex.

The full study reports these points: The quantity of clinical and demographic metadata differed by source and by participant and was supplied without curation.

The immunoSEQ Assay, a bias-controlled multiplex PCR, was used to amplify TCRbeta CDR3 regions from genomic DNA. On the authors' methods: The number of nucleated cells in each sample was estimated from the amplification of reference gene primers within the assay. To quantify the absolute abundance of each unique TCRbeta CDR3 rearrangement, sequence reads were collapsed and filtered. For each sample, productive Simpson clonality was calculated by taking the square root of Simpson's diversity index across productive rearrangements. The immuneACCESS repertoire file appears here via TCRdb, limited to in-frame rearrangements. These files lack a portion of the clones; in checked studies, under half of the deficit traces to unresolved V genes, and the cause of the others is not known. The D gene and trimming were derived from the DNA, and the V and J assignments and clone size from that table. The sample data list around 280,000 clones, and approximately 84% of these were observed just once. The ten largest make up around 2.1% of the sample.

For this clone: What antigen it recognizes has not been identified. Base-call qualities are not available, and no considerably larger clone is one nucleotide away.

Another Seattle source contributed samples from volunteer blood donors who had recovered from COVID-19. Each collaborating institution followed its own protocols to collect whole blood in K2EDTA tubes. Collaborator samples were shipped for TCRbeta analysis as frozen whole blood, isolated PBMCs, or DNA extracted from either sample type. CDR1 and CDR2 (SGHTA, FQGNSA) derive from the germline V gene. Cut back by 3 bases and 13 bases, the V and J ends lie 22 bases apart. From the cysteine through the phenylalanine, the CDR3 covers 16 amino acids. CDR3 DNA is the only sequence kept; it has 48 bases, read in frame from the first base.

The origin of this receptor is a woman in her 30s who had recovered from COVID-19. Material for sequencing was peripheral blood. The V and J genes are TRBV7-2 and TRBJ1-6; the D gene lacks a confident call. CDR3 region: CASSLGGVEGKLPLHF. The DNA sequence follows: TGTGCCAGCAGCTTGGGCGGAGTGGAGGGAAAATTGCCCCTCCACTTT.